The T cell receptor (beta chain) described here comes from a study of technical replicates of blood from several donors (dated by TCRdb to about 2017). Library creation used the immunoSEQ multiplex PCR assay. TCRdb holds this immuneACCESS table with in-frame rearrangements only. Some clones are missing; in checked studies, unresolved V genes explain under half, and the rest has no known cause. This sample is represented by roughly 100,000 clones; 90% to 96% of them were singletons. The top ten hold about 0.39% of the sample. According to the germline V gene, CDR1 reads SGHRS and CDR2 reads YFSETQ. Ends trimmed: V by 0 bases, J by 2 bases; bases unmatched to a gene: 3. The CDR3 has 15 amino acids, counting the end cysteine and phenylalanine. Left in the record is the CDR3 DNA by itself, 45 bases read in frame from the first base. On this clone: Its binding antigen is unknown. Base-call qualities are not available, and no considerably larger clone is one nucleotide away.

Sequencing input: T cells isolated from PBMCs. The rearrangement combines TRBV5-1 with TRBJ2-3; 7 bases in the junction line up with TRBD1. This TCR came from a human donor in good health. The sequence in DNA is TGCGCCAGCAGCTTGGACAGGGGAATCACAGATACGCAGTATTTT. It translates to CASSLDRGITDTQYF.